The 3 T cell receptor beta chains in this list originate from one sample, sequenced in a study of CD8+ T cells in alopecia areata (dated by TCRdb to 2016 to 2018). The label giving this sample's time point can be read as: baseline before oral tofacitinib. Libraries came from the immunoSEQ multiplex PCR assay. To provide template for TCR sequencing, every sample had RNA extracted and reverse transcribed into cDNA. Held by TCRdb, this immuneACCESS table contains in-frame sequences only and omits some clones. Under half of the omission traces to an unresolved V gene where checked; the cause of the rest is unknown. Across this sample there are under 250,000 clones, with around three fifths seen only once. The ten largest clones add up to approximately 0.5% of the sample. The sequencing used CD4+ T cells sorted from blood, collected at week 0. All receptors come from a human donor with alopecia areata.

This clone was observed a single time. The chain employs TRBV5-1 and TRBJ2-7; 8 nucleotides line up with TRBD2. From germline, CDR1 is SGHRS and CDR2 YFSETQ. The V gene end was trimmed by 0 bases and the J gene end by 0 bases; junction bases not matched to a gene: 5. The CDR3 extends over 16 amino acids. The CDR3 spells CASSLVDGRASYEQYF. CDR3 DNA: TGCGCCAGCAGCTTGGTCGACGGGAGGGCCTCCTACGAGCAGTACTTC.

This chain joins TRBV7-2 and TRBJ2-7, with a possible D match to TRBD1 (5 bases). CDR1 SGHTA and CDR2 FQGNSA come from the germline V gene. The CDR3 is 15 amino acids. Trimming removed 4 bases from V and 7 bases from J, with 20 bases in between. The CDR3 region is CASSSLGQVLGEQYF. CDR3 bases: TGTGCCAGCAGCTCCTTGGGGCAGGTCCTTGGGGAGCAGTACTTC.

V gene TRBV30 combines with J gene TRBJ1-6; D might be TRBD1 (6 bases). V lost 3 bases to trimming and J lost 9 bases, with 18 bases between them. Germline V gene lookup returns CDR1 GTSNPN and CDR2 SVGIG (reference sequence). The length of the CDR3 is 15 residues. CDR3 in amino acids: CAWRITGNRGSPLHF. CDR3 coding DNA: TGTGCCTGGAGGATCACAGGGAATCGGGGTTCACCCCTCCACTTT.